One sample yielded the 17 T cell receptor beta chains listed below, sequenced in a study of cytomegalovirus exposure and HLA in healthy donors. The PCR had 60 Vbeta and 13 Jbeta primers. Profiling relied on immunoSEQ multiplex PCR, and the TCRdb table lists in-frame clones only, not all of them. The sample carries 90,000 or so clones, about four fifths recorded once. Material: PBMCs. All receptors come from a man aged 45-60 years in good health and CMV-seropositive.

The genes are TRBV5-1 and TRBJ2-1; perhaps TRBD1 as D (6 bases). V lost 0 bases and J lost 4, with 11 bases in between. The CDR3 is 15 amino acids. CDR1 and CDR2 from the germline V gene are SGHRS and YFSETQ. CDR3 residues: CASSLGGRRYNEQFF. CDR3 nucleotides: TGCGCCAGCAGCTTGGGGGGGCGGCGGTACAATGAGCAGTTCTTC.

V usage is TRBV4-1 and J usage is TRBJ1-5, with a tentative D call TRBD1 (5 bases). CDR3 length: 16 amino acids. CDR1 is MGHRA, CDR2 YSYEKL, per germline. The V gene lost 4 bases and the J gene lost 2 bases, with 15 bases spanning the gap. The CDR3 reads CASSRRGGLGNQPQHF. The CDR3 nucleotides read TGCGCCAGCAGCCGTCGGGGGGGTTTGGGCAATCAGCCCCAGCATTTT.

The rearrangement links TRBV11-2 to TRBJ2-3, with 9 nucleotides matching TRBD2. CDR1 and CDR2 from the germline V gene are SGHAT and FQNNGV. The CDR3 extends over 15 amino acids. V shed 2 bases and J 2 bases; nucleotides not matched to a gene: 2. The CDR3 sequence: CASSLSSGNTDTQYF. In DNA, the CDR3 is TGTGCCAGCAGCTTATCTAGCGGGAACACAGATACGCAGTATTTT.

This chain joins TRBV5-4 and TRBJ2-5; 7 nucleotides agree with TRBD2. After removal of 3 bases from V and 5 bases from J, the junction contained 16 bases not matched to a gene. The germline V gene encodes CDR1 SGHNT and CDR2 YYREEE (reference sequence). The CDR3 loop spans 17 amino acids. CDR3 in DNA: TGTGCCAGCAGCTCATTGCCGAGCGGGAAAGGGTATGAGACCCAGTACTTC. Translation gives CASSSLPSGKGYETQYF.

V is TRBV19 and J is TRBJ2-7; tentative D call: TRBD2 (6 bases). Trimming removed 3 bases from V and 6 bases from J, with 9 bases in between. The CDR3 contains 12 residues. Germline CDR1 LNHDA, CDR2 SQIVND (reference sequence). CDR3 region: CASSIGGSEQYF. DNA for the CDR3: TGTGCCAGTAGTATCGGGGGTTCCGAGCAGTACTTC.

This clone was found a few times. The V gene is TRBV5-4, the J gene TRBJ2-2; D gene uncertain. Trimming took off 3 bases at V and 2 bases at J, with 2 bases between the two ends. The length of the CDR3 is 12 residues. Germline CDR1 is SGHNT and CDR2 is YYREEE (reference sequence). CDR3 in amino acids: CASSSNTGELFF. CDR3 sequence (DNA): TGTGCCAGCAGCTCAAACACCGGGGAGCTGTTTTTT.

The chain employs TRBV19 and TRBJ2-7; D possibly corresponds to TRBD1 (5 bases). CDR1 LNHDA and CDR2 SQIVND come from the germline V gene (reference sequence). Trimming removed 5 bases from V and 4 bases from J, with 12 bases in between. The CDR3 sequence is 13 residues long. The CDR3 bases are TGTGCCAGTAGTCAAGGACACATTTACGAGCAGTACTTC. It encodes CASSQGHIYEQYF. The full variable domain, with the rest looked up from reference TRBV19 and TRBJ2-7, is DGGITQSPKYLFRKEGQNVTLSCEQNLNHDAMYWYRQDPGQGLRLIYYSQIVNDFQKGDIAEGYSVSREKKESFPLTVTSAQKNPTAFYLCASSQGHIYEQYFGPGTRLTVT.

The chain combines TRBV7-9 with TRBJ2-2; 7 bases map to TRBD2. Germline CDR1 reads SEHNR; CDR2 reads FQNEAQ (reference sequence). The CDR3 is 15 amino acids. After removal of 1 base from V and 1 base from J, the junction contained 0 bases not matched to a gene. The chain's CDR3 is CASSLGGGNTGELFF. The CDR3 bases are TGTGCCAGCAGCTTAGGCGGGGGGAACACCGGGGAGCTGTTTTTT.

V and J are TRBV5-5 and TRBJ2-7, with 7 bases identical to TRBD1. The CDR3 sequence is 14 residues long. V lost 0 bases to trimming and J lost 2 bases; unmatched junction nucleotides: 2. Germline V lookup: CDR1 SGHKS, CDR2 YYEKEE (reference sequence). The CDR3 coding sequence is TGTGCCAGCAGCTTGGCCACAGGGGCCTACGAGCAGTACTTC. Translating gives CASSLATGAYEQYF.

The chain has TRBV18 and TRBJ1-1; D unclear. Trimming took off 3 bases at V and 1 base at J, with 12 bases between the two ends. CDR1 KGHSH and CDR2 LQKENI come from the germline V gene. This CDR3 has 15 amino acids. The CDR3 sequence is CASSPVGRGNTEAFF. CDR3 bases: TGTGCCAGCTCACCCGTTGGACGGGGGAACACTGAAGCTTTCTTT.

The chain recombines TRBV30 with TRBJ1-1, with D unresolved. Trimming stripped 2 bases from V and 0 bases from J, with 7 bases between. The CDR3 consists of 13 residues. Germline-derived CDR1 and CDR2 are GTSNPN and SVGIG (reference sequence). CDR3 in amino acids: CAWSQQVNTEAFF. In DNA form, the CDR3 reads TGTGCCTGGAGTCAGCAGGTGAACACTGAAGCTTTCTTT.

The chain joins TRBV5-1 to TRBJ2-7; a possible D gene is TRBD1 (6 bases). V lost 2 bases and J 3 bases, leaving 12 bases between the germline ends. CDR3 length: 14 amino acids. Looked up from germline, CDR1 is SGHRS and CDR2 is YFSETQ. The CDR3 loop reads CASSFTGSSYEQYF. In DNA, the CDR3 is TGCGCCAGCAGCTTCACAGGGTCAAGCTACGAGCAGTACTTC.

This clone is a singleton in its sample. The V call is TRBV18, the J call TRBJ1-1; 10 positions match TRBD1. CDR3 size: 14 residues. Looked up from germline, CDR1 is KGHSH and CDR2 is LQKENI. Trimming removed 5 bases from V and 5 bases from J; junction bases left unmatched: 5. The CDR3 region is CASSKDRGTTEAFF. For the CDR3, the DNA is TGTGCCAGCTCAAAGGACAGGGGGACTACTGAAGCTTTCTTT.

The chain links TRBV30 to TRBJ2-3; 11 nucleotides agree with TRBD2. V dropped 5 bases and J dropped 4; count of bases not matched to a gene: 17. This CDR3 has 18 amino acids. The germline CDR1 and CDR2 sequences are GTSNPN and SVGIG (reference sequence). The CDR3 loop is CAWCRDRALAGGSDTQYF. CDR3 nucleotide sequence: TGTGCCTGGTGTCGGGACAGGGCCCTAGCGGGAGGATCAGATACGCAGTATTTT.

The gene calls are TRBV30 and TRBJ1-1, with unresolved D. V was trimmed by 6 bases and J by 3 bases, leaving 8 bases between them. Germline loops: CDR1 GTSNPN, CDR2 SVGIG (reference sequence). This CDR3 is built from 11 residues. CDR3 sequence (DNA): TGTGCCTGCGGGAGGGACACTGAAGCTTTCTTT. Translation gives CACGRDTEAFF.

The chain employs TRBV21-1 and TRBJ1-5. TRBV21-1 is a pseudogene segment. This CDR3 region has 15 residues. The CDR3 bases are TGTGCCAGCACTGAGGTCAGCAGTTATTTTCTGCCCCAGCATTTT. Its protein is CASTEVSSYFLPQHF.

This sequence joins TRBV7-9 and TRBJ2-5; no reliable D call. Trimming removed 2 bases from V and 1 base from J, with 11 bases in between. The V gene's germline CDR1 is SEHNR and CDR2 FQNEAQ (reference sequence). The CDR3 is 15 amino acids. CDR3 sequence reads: CASSLFSKRQETQYF. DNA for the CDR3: TGTGCCAGCAGCTTATTTTCAAAGCGCCAAGAGACCCAGTACTTC.